A single sample is the source of the 11 T cell receptor beta chains below, sequenced in a study of spatial heterogeneity in lung cancer (dated by TCRdb to about 2019). Library generation was performed with 5' RACE. TCRdb records NextSeq 500 as the sequencer. TCRdb reprocessing: public reads trimmed at Q25 with fastp, clones called with MiXCR, in-frame beta chains kept. Identical CDR3 protein sequences are pooled into one entry, listed with their most common genes and DNA. The sample yields 49,000 or so distinct CDR3 sequences; 10% to 15% were counted once. The ten most abundant clones make up 42% of the sample. The sample's time point label, decoded: sample taken at primary tumor resection. Whole RNA extracted from tumor and nontumor lung tissue, or from cryopreserved PBMC samples, was used for TCR sequencing without cell sorting. The input for sequencing was PBMCs, taken at surgery. The receptors originated from a female donor with early-stage non-small cell lung cancer.

The chain recombines TRBV29-1 with TRBJ1-1, with 9 bases aligning to TRBD1. The CDR3 is 13 residues long. CDR1 is SQVTM and CDR2 is ANQGSEA in the germline V gene. The V gene end was trimmed by 7 bases and the J gene end by 4 bases; junction bases not matched to a gene: 7. The CDR3, as DNA: TGCAGCGCTAGCGACAGGGGGGCCACTGAAGCTTTCTTT. This translates into CSASDRGATEAFF. Together with reference TRBV29-1 and TRBJ1-1, the CDR3 gives the full variable domain: SAVISQKPSRDICQRGTSLTIQCQVDSQVTMMFWYRQQPGQSLTLIATANQGSEATYESGFVIDKFPISRPNLTFSTLTVSNMSPEDSSIYLCSASDRGATEAFFGQGTRLTVV.

The V call is TRBV7-9, the J call TRBJ1-6; perhaps TRBD1 as D (5 bases). Deletions cut 2 bases from V and 9 bases from J, with 20 bases between. The CDR3 runs to 17 residues. From germline, CDR1 is SEHNR and CDR2 FQNEAQ (reference sequence). For the CDR3, the DNA is TGTGCCAGCAGCTTAAACGAGGGCGTGGGGGGTCGTTCACCCCTCCACTTT. Amino acid sequence: CASSLNEGVGGRSPLHF. Supplemented by reference TRBV7-9 and TRBJ1-6, the full variable domain reads DTGVSQNPRHKITKRGQNVTFRCDPISEHNRLYWYRQTLGQGPEFLTYFQNEAQLEKSRLLSDRFSAERPKGSFSTLEIQRTEQGDSAMYLCASSLNEGVGGRSPLHFGNGTRLTVT.

The chain couples TRBV19 to TRBJ2-7, with D hard to call. The CDR3 is made up of 14 amino acids. CDR1 is LNHDA, CDR2 SQIVND, per germline (reference sequence). Between the trimmed V and J ends, which lost 4 bases and 6 bases, there was a span of 16 bases. CDR3 protein: CASSTAGGPVEQYF. CDR3 coding DNA: TGTGCCAGTAGTACGGCAGGTGGCCCTGTCGAGCAGTACTTC.

This clonotype was counted at least ten times. The genes are TRBV12-3 or TRBV12-4 and TRBJ2-4; 11 positions match TRBD2. The ends lost 6 bases at V and 6 bases at J; junction bases unmatched: 4. The length of the CDR3 is 14 residues. CDR3 loop: CASSTSGGANIQYF. The CDR3, as DNA: TGTGCCAGCAGCACTAGCGGGGGTGCAAACATTCAGTACTTC.

The sample holds many counts of this clonotype. The chain employs TRBV24-1 and TRBJ2-1; TRBD2 matches at 10 bases. This CDR3 has 14 amino acids. The germline V gene encodes CDR1 KGHDR and CDR2 SFDVKD. V shed 10 bases, J shed 6 bases, and the junction held 8 bases outside the gene matches. This CDR3 reads CATGRAGGLNEQFF. CDR3 sequence (DNA): TGTGCCACTGGAAGAGCGGGGGGGCTCAATGAGCAGTTCTTC.

The V and J genes are TRBV5-1 and TRBJ2-5; tentatively, D is TRBD2 (7 bases). The CDR3 sequence is 17 residues long. The germline CDR1 and CDR2 sequences are SGHRS and YFSETQ. Trimming cost V 5 bases and J 5 bases, with 25 bases left between them. The CDR3 nucleotides read TGCGCCAGCAGACTTGGACTAGTGCAGGGGCCAATGGAGACCCAGTACTTC. The encoded protein is CASRLGLVQGPMETQYF.

This clonotype has a count of ten or more. V and J are TRBV28 and TRBJ2-7; a weak D match, TRBD2 (7 bases). Trimming removed 4 bases from V and 3 bases from J, with 13 bases in between. The CDR3 contains 14 residues. Germline V lookup: CDR1 MDHEN, CDR2 SYDVKM. In nucleotides, the CDR3 is TGTGCCAGCAGTTGGGGCGGGGGCAACTACGAGCAGTACTTC. This sequence encodes CASSWGGGNYEQYF.

The chain carries TRBV6-5 and TRBJ1-3; tentative D call: TRBD1 (6 bases). Germline CDR1 reads MNHEY; CDR2 reads SVGAGI. The CDR3 consists of 14 residues. V was clipped by 2 bases and J by 3 bases, with 8 bases between them. The CDR3 sequence: CASSYGGGGNTIYF. CDR3 in DNA: TGTGCCAGCAGTTACGGGGGCGGTGGAAACACCATATATTTT.

There are many counts of this clonotype. This sequence joins TRBV13 and TRBJ2-6; D remains unclear. The CDR3 is 13 amino acids. Between the trimmed V and J ends, which lost 7 bases and 1 base, there was a span of 5 bases. Germline CDR1 PRHDT, CDR2 FYEKMQ (reference sequence). In nucleotides, the CDR3 is TGTGCCAGCACGCATTCTGGGGCCAACGTCCTGACTTTC. Its protein product is CASTHSGANVLTF.

This clonotype was observed many times. The chain links TRBV5-5 to TRBJ2-1; either TRBD1 or TRBD2 may fit D (6 bases each). The length of the CDR3 is 15 residues. CDR1 is SGHKS, CDR2 YYEKEE, per germline (reference sequence). The V and J ends lost 6 bases and 8 bases respectively, with 21 bases between them. CDR3 sequence: CASTRRGEVLDEQFF. CDR3 DNA sequence: TGTGCCAGCACCCGGAGGGGGGAGGTCTTGGATGAGCAGTTCTTC.

DNA of the CDR3: TGTGCCAGCAGCCAACGACACCGACTAGCGACAGATACGCAGTATTTT. Its protein product is CASSQRHRLATDTQYF. This sequence joins TRBV3-1 and TRBJ2-3; the match to TRBD2 covers 8 bases. Germline V lookup: CDR1 LGHDT, CDR2 YNNKEL (reference sequence). The CDR3 length is 16 residues. V was clipped by 2 bases and J by 3 bases; unmatched bases: 7.